Below, 3 T cell receptor beta chains from the same sample are listed, as sequenced in a study of CD8 T cell repertoires and HIV-1 epitope variants. Only in-frame clones appear in the TCRdb table, and some are missing; sequencing was by immunoSEQ multiplex PCR. The sample has 4,000 to 5,000 clones; around 68% are singletons. For these receptors, no antigen is known. Sequencing was performed on cultured CD8+ T cells derived from PBMCs. The receptors originated from a male donor with HIV.

This clone has a handful of counts. This chain connects TRBV5-6 to TRBJ2-7, with D tentatively TRBD1 (5 bases). Germline V lookup: CDR1 SGHDT, CDR2 YYEEEE. This CDR3 has 14 amino acids. Trimming removed 3 bases from V and 0 bases from J, with 10 bases in between. The CDR3 protein is CASSSPGFSYEQYF. CDR3 DNA sequence: TGTGCCAGCAGCTCCCCAGGGTTCTCCTACGAGCAGTACTTC.

This clone was observed a handful of times. Distinct nucleotide sequences in the sample also encode this CDR3. DNA of the CDR3: TGTGCCTGGAGTGTTAGGGGGCTTCAGCCCCAGCATTTT. It encodes CAWSVRGLQPQHF. The chain recombines TRBV30 with TRBJ1-5; TRBD1 agrees at 7 bases. This CDR3 is 13 amino acids long. Germline values: CDR1 GTSNPN, CDR2 SVGIG (reference sequence). Trimming at V came to 0 bases and at J to 6 bases, leaving 2 bases not matched to a gene.

The rearrangement uses TRBV5-4 and TRBJ2-7, with D possibly being TRBD1 or TRBD2 (5 bases each). The V gene lost 4 bases and the J gene lost 5 bases, with 16 bases spanning the gap. The CDR3 spans 14 residues. The V gene's germline CDR1 is SGHNT and CDR2 YYREEE (reference sequence). The CDR3 reads CASSPTGGRDEQYF. The CDR3 nucleotides are TGTGCCAGCAGCCCTACAGGCGGGCGGGACGAGCAGTACTTC. The complete variable domain, with remaining parts taken from reference TRBV5-4 and TRBJ2-7, reads ETGVTQSPTHLIKTRGQQVTLRCSSQSGHNTVSWYQQALGQGPQFIFQYYREEENGRGNFPPRFSGLQFPNYSSELNVNALELDDSALYLCASSPTGGRDEQYFGPGTRLTVT.